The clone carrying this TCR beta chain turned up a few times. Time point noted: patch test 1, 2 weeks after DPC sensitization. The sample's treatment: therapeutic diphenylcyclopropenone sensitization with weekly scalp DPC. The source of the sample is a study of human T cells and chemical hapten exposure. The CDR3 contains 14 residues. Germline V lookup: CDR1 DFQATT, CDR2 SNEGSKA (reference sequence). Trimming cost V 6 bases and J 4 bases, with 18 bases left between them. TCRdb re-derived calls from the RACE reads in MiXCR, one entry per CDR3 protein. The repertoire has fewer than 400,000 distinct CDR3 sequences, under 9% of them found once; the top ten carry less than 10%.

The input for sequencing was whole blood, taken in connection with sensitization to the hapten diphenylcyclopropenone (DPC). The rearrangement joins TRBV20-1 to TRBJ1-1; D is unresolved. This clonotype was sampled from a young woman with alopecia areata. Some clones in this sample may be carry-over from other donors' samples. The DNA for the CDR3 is TGCAGTGCCCCGCTTCCACACCGTGTCACTGAAGCTTTCTTT. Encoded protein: CSAPLPHRVTEAFF.